This TCR beta chain came from a study of PD-L1 blockade in urothelial cancer. The germline V and J ends were trimmed by 0 bases and 0 bases, with 13 bases remaining between them. Germline V gene sequence: CDR1 SGHDT, CDR2 YYEEEE. The CDR3 runs to 17 residues. This clone was counted once. Here immunoSEQ multiplex PCR was the method, and the copy in TCRdb shows in-frame clones only, minus some. The sample yields 100,000 or so clones, approximately 91% seen once. This clonotype originated in an elderly woman with urothelial cancer. The gene calls are TRBV5-6 and TRBJ1-3; D is ambiguous. Sequenced material: PBMCs, taken around atezolizumab (anti-PD-L1) treatment. CDR3 loop: CASSLGGYYDSGNTIYF. The CDR3 DNA reads as TGTGCCAGCAGCTTGGGTGGGTACTACGACTCTGGAAACACCATATATTTT.